This paragraph reports one T cell receptor (beta chain). It lacks a known antigen. No much larger clone exists at a distance of one base, and base qualities are not known. This record belongs to a study of OX40 agonist ivuxolimab in advanced cancers. Looking at the study overall: Ivuxolimab was an agonistic, fully human IgG2 monoclonal antibody directed against OX40 (CD134), a costimulatory receptor. The monotherapy dose-escalation portion (N ≈ 57 patients) of the phase I ivuxolimab trial is reported in the paper. Partial responses occurred in three dose-escalation patients, of whom one had hepatocellular carcinoma and two had cutaneous melanoma. The dose-escalation cohort was over 70% male with a mean age of about 58 years, ranging from roughly 23 to 85. Peripheral TCRbeta sequencing aimed to test whether ivuxolimab altered TCR sequence diversity and caused clonal T-cell expansion. Intravenous ivuxolimab was administered to patients every 2 weeks at six dose levels: 0.01, 0.1, 0.3, 1.5, 3 and 10 mg/kg. Among the 50 to 55 dose-escalation patients, 19 had hepatocellular carcinoma, 15 or so melanoma, 9 renal cell carcinoma and 9 head and neck cancer. Prior anti-PD-1, anti-PD-L1 or anti-CTLA-4 therapy was permitted, and checkpoint inhibitors had been received by more than 35% of dose-escalation patients.

The research as a whole found: Clonal expansion of both CD4+ and CD8+ blood T cells was observed from baseline to week 6 at doses 0.1 to 3.0 mg/kg. In partial responders in the 0.1-3.0 mg/kg groups, normalized peripheral clonal expansion was found to be among the lowest, especially among CD8+ T cells. Low levels of normalized T-cell clonal expansion were also shown by some nonresponding patients. On average, CD8+ T cells showed more expanded clones than CD4+ T cells after ivuxolimab. Which antigens the clonally expanded peripheral T cells were specific for was not determined.

The trial excluded patients who had a history of autoimmune disease or were on systemic immunosuppression. In every dose cohort, peripheral blood was drawn for TCR sequencing at baseline, cycle 4 day 1, and cycle 7 day 1. Samples came from an open-label, multicenter, first-in-human phase I dose-escalation trial of ivuxolimab. Adults with locally advanced or metastatic melanoma, renal cell, hepatocellular, or head and neck squamous cell carcinoma were enrolled in the trial. Before TCR sequencing, CD4+ T cells and CD8+ T cells from peripheral blood were sorted into separate populations. For CDR1 and CDR2, the germline V gene lists SGHVS and FQNEAQ. The CDR3 runs 17 amino acids, cysteine and phenylalanine included. The only DNA kept is the CDR3, 51 bases in frame from the first base. V is reduced by 1 base and J by 4 bases, leaving a spacing of 17 bases between them. To sequence the TCRbeta CDR3 region, genomic DNA was isolated from the sorted cells. TCRbeta CDR3 regions were sequenced using the immunoSEQ Assay. Here the immuneACCESS table is served through TCRdb, limited to in-frame sequences with V and J called. Missing clones are a known gap in these copies; in checked studies unresolved V genes cover under half, and the rest lacks a known reason. This sample lists around 94,000 clones; 91% were detected once. Of the sample, 0.81% is held by the ten largest clones.

This TCR derives from an adult with an advanced solid tumor such as melanoma, head and neck, liver or kidney cancer. The chain is assembled from TRBV7-8 and TRBJ2-1; 6 matching bases give a weak D call of TRBD2. Sequenced here: CD4+ or CD8+ T cells sorted from blood, sampled in a trial of the OX40 agonist ivuxolimab. At the DNA level, the sequence is TGTGCCAGCAGCTTAGTTCTTACGGGGAGGTCGTACAATGAGCAGTTCTTC. Its product reads: CASSLVLTGRSYNEQFF. Supplemented by the reference TRBV7-8 and TRBJ2-1 proteins around the CDR3, the complete variable domain is GAGVSQSPRYKVAKRGQDVALRCDPISGHVSLFWYQQALGQGPEFLTYFQNEAQLDKSGLPSDRFFAERPEGSVSTLKIQRTQQEDSAVYLCASSLVLTGRSYNEQFFGPGTRLTVL.